This TCR beta chain stems from a study of shared clonotypes between healthy human individuals. The CDR3 has 14 amino acids. Here immunoSEQ multiplex PCR was the method, and the copy in TCRdb shows in-frame clones only, minus some. The top ten clones hold 0.13% to 0.15% of a sample with 2.5 million or so clones, 90% to 95% of them seen once. The chain has TRBV21-1 and TRBJ2-7; the table's D gene call, TRBD1, was not cross checked with the DNA. TRBV21-1 is described as a pseudogene. Sample: naive CD4+ T cells sorted from blood. The sample's subset: CD45RA+ positively selected. The TCR originated in a man aged 18 to 29 in good health. CDR3 sequence (DNA): TGTGCCAGCAGCCTCCCCTACAGGGTAAGCCGTGTTGGCTTC. It codes for CASSLPYRVSRVGF.